These T cell receptor beta chains were read from a single sample in a study of PD-1 blockade in classical Hodgkin lymphoma. Profiling relied on immunoSEQ multiplex PCR, and the TCRdb table lists in-frame clones only, not all of them. This table has some 12,000 clones, approximately 82% appearing once. This specimen was peripheral blood mononuclear cells (PBMCs), taken before the second cycle of nivolumab. These receptors were obtained from a human donor with classical Hodgkin lymphoma. The CDR3 runs from the conserved cysteine through the conserved F or W. A D gene is named only where the DNA matches it firmly. Not all rows give a size; the values are once, few, many and, for expanded clones, a class.

j_call v_call d_call clone_size cdr3_aa cdr3_nt
TRBJ2-7 TRBV18 - - CASSPRTPYEQYF TGTGCCAGCTCACCCCGGACCCCCTACGAGCAGTACTTC
TRBJ2-5 TRBV7-2 - - CASSLLETQYF TGTGCCAGCAGCTTACTAGAGACCCAGTACTTC
TRBJ2-5 TRBV5-5 - - CASSLEGGKTQYF TGTGCCAGCAGCTTGGAAGGGGGAAAGACCCAGTACTTC
TRBJ2-1 TRBV7-3 - - CASSLTGGGTGEQFF TGTGCCAGCAGCTTAACGGGGGGCGGGACGGGTGAGCAGTTCTTC
TRBJ2-2 TRBV6-1 - - CASSDLVGGRTGELFF TGTGCCAGCAGTGACCTGGTCGGGGGGCGAACCGGGGAGCTGTTTTTT
TRBJ2-7 TRBV29-1 TRBD2 - CSVESSGRVGEQYF TGCAGCGTTGAATCCAGCGGGAGGGTAGGAGAGCAGTACTTC
TRBJ1-6 TRBV28 - once CASSATHTSRSPLHF TGTGCCAGCAGTGCGACCCATACATCAAGGTCACCCCTCCACTTT
TRBJ1-4 TRBV4-2 - - CASSQASRRTNEKLFF TGTGCCAGCAGCCAAGCCTCCCGGAGGACGAATGAAAAACTGTTTTTT
TRBJ2-7 TRBV18 TRBD1 - CASSPLGQGYEQYF TGTGCCAGCTCACCACTAGGACAGGGCTACGAGCAGTACTTC
TRBJ2-7 TRBV16 - - CASSQSAHISYEQYF TGTGCCAGCAGCCAATCGGCTCACATCTCCTACGAGCAGTACTTC
TRBJ2-2 TRBV28 TRBD2 - CASSPEVGAGATGGNGELFF TGTGCCAGCAGTCCGGAAGTGGGAGCGGGAGCTACTGGGGGGAACGGGGAGCTGTTTTTT
TRBJ2-5 TRBV6-5 TRBD1 - CASGVTGVLQETQYF TGTGCCAGCGGCGTGACAGGGGTACTACAAGAGACCCAGTACTTC
TRBJ2-5 TRBV7-2 TRBD2 - CASSYSGRAWETQYF TGTGCCAGCAGCTATAGCGGGAGGGCCTGGGAGACCCAGTACTTC
TRBJ1-6 TRBV16 TRBD1 once CASSQLGTAFHF TGTGCCAGCAGCCAATTAGGGACAGCTTTTCACTTT
TRBJ1-2 TRBV2 - - CASSEWADGYTF TGTGCCAGCAGTGAATGGGCAGACGGCTACACCTTC
TRBJ2-7 TRBV28 TRBD2 - CASSFSGGAREQYF TGTGCCAGCAGTTTCTCCGGGGGGGCGCGAGAGCAGTACTTC
TRBJ1-1 TRBV6-1 - - CAILRRVTEAFF TGTGCCATCCTGAGGAGGGTGACTGAAGCTTTCTTT
TRBJ2-7 TRBV6-1 TRBD1 - CASRIDRDYEQYF TGTGCCAGCAGGATTGACAGGGACTACGAGCAGTACTTC
TRBJ2-5 TRBV11-2 TRBD2 - CASSSPSSGQETQYF TGTGCCAGCAGCTCCCCCTCTAGCGGACAAGAGACCCAGTACTTC
TRBJ1-2 TRBV2 - - CASPPAYGYTF TGTGCCAGCCCGCCCGCCTATGGCTACACCTTC
TRBJ2-7 TRBV7-9 - - CASSPPSRGTIYEQYF TGTGCCAGCAGCCCACCGTCGCGGGGAACGATTTACGAGCAGTACTTC
TRBJ1-2 TRBV19 - - CASSLSRGQDGYTF TGTGCCAGTAGTCTAAGTCGAGGGCAGGACGGCTACACCTTC
TRBJ2-7 TRBV10-1 - - CASSAQPVGLAPAAFYEQYF TGCGCCAGCAGTGCCCAGCCAGTCGGACTGGCACCAGCGGCCTTCTACGAGCAGTACTTC
TRBJ1-6 TRBV4-3 - - CASSQVGGSTLHF TGCGCCAGCAGCCAAGTGGGGGGGAGCACCCTCCACTTT
TRBJ2-5 TRBV4-1 - - CASSQGTLKETQYF TGCGCCAGCAGCCAGGGAACCTTGAAAGAGACCCAGTACTTC
TRBJ2-7 TRBV9 - - CASSVELGVGTYEQYF TGTGCCAGCAGCGTAGAGCTGGGTGTGGGGACCTACGAGCAGTACTTC
TRBJ1-1 TRBV19 - - CASSIGSLTEAFF TGTGCCAGTAGTATAGGTAGTCTCACTGAAGCTTTCTTT
TRBJ2-5 TRBV5-1 - - CASSLGVLETQYF TGCGCCAGCAGCTTGGGAGTTTTAGAGACCCAGTACTTC
TRBJ2-5 TRBV19 TRBD2 - CASSRRGLARSETQYF TGTGCCAGTAGTCGACGTGGACTAGCACGGAGTGAGACCCAGTACTTC
TRBJ2-3 TRBV4-1 - - CASSQTAGPSTDTQYF TGCGCCAGCAGCCAAACAGCCGGTCCTAGCACAGATACGCAGTATTTT
TRBJ2-7 TRBV11-2 TRBD2 few CASSLWTSGSYEQYF TGTGCCAGCAGCCTATGGACTAGCGGGAGCTACGAGCAGTACTTC
TRBJ1-4 TRBV5-1 - - CASSSGPLFLSVEKLFF TGCGCCAGCAGCTCCGGTCCTTTGTTCCTCTCTGTTGAAAAACTGTTTTTT
TRBJ2-7 TRBV21-1 - - CASSKGTPGEASYEQYF TGTGCCAGCAGCAAAGGCACCCCCGGGGAGGCCTCCTACGAGCAGTACTTC
TRBJ2-3 TRBV9 - - CASSVGGQGLDTQYF TGTGCCAGCAGCGTAGGAGGGCAGGGCTTGGATACGCAGTATTTT
TRBJ2-7 TRBV9 TRBD1 - CASSPGTGYEQYF TGTGCCAGCAGCCCCGGGACAGGGTATGAGCAGTACTTC
TRBJ2-3 TRBV15 - - CATSRGNGGDTQYF TGTGCCACCAGCAGAGGCAATGGGGGAGATACGCAGTATTTT
TRBJ2-1 TRBV13 TRBD2 - CASSLVRSGRAHEQFF TGTGCCAGCAGCTTAGTAAGGAGCGGGAGGGCCCATGAGCAGTTCTTC
TRBJ2-4 TRBV5-1 - - CASSPGAWDIQYF TGCGCCAGCAGCCCAGGTGCTTGGGACATTCAGTACTTC
TRBJ2-7 TRBV6-1 - few CASSPAPGSSYEQYF TGTGCCAGCAGTCCTGCGCCGGGGTCCTCCTACGAGCAGTACTTC
TRBJ2-3 TRBV19 TRBD2 - CATQRASGRTTDTQYF TGTGCCACCCAGAGGGCTAGCGGGAGGACCACAGATACGCAGTATTTT
TRBJ2-5 TRBV11-2 - - CASSFFQGGQETQYF TGTGCCAGCAGCTTTTTTCAGGGGGGCCAAGAGACCCAGTACTTC
TRBJ2-7 TRBV4-1 - - CASSLSGTAPYEQYF TGCGCCAGCAGCCTCTCCGGGACCGCGCCCTACGAGCAGTACTTC
TRBJ2-3 TRBV28 - - CASSFQITDTQYF TGTGCCAGCAGTTTCCAGATCACAGATACGCAGTATTTT
TRBJ2-2 TRBV10-3 - - CASRLWGATGELFF TGTGCCAGCCGACTCTGGGGGGCCACCGGGGAGCTGTTTTTT
TRBJ1-6 TRBV5-1 TRBD1 - CASSSTPGQGNSPLHF TGCGCCAGCAGCTCAACGCCGGGACAGGGGAATTCACCCCTCCACTTT
TRBJ1-1 TRBV9 - once CASSDNPRGVLNTEAFF TGTGCCAGCAGCGATAACCCCCGCGGAGTCCTAAACACTGAAGCTTTCTTT
TRBJ2-3 TRBV18 TRBD2 - CASSPMGLAGGSDTQYF TGTGCCAGCTCACCGATGGGACTAGCGGGAGGTAGTGATACGCAGTATTTT
TRBJ2-6 TRBV7-3 TRBD2 - CASSLTGGSYSGANVLTF TGTGCCAGCAGCTTAACTGGCGGGAGCTACTCTGGGGCCAACGTCCTGACTTTC
TRBJ2-3 TRBV6-1 - - CAGRRLASSTDTQYF TGTGCCGGCAGAAGATTAGCCTCTAGCACAGATACGCAGTATTTT
TRBJ2-7 TRBV14 - - CASSQGSGEAYEQYF TGTGCCAGCAGCCAAGGTTCCGGCGAAGCCTACGAGCAGTACTTC
TRBJ1-5 TRBV28 - - CASSLAGLSNQPQHF TGTGCCAGCAGTTTAGCAGGGCTGAGCAATCAGCCCCAGCATTTT
TRBJ1-4 TRBV4-2 - - CASSRAWGGRSHEKLFF TGTGCCAGCAGCCGAGCTTGGGGGGGCCGCTCTCATGAAAAACTGTTTTTT